This T cell receptor (beta chain) was captured by sequencing in a study of response to subunit inactivated influenza vaccine. Details on this clonotype: The antigen remains unidentified.

TCRdb used MiXCR to reprocess the RT-PCR reads, holding one entry per CDR3 protein. The table includes 500,000 to 550,000 distinct CDR3 sequences, approximately 7.6% detected once. General observations from the study: Authors suggested seasonal influenza vaccinations each recruit few new T cells.

The V gene's germline CDR1 is SGHRS and CDR2 YFSETQ. V was cut by 0 bases and J by 6 bases, with 10 bases left in between. CDR3 length: 14 residues. This receptor was obtained from a man between 50 and 75 years old who received an inactivated influenza vaccine. The source was PBMCs from blood, collected around 2 years after vaccination. The genes are TRBV5-1 and TRBJ2-1; D ambiguous. CDR3 region: CASSLAVVGNEQFF. For the CDR3, the DNA is TGCGCCAGCAGCTTGGCGGTAGTAGGCAATGAGCAGTTCTTC.